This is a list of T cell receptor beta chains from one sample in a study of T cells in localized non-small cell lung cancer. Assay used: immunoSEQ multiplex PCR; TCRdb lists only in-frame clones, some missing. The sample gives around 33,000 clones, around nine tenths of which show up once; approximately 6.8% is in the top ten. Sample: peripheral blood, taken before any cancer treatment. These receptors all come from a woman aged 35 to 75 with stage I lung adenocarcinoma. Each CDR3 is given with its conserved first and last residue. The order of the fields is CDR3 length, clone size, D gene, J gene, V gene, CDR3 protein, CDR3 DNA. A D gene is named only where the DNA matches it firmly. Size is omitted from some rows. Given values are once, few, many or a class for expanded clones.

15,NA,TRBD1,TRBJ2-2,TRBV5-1,CASSQWDRGTGELFF,TGCGCCAGCAGCCAGTGGGACAGGGGCACCGGGGAGCTGTTTTTT
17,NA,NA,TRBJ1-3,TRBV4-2,CASSQGTGTSSGNTIYF,TGTGCCAGCAGCCAAGGGACCGGGACAAGCTCTGGAAACACCATATATTTT
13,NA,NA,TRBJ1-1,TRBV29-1,CSAMGGDNTEAFF,TGCAGCGCTATGGGCGGGGATAACACTGAAGCTTTCTTT
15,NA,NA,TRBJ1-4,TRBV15,CATSRPRATNEKLFF,TGTGCCACCAGCAGACCTAGAGCAACTAATGAAAAACTGTTTTTT
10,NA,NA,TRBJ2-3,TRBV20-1,CSARQDQKYF,TGCAGTGCTAGGCAGGACCAAAAGTATTTT
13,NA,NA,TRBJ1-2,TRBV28,CASSFIDSYGYTF,TGTGCCAGCAGTTTTATCGACAGCTATGGCTACACCTTC
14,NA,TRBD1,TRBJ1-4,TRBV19,CASRDRPTNEKLFF,TGTGCCAGCCGGGACAGACCAACTAATGAAAAACTGTTTTTT
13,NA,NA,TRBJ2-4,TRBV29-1,CSVGIPGRNIQYF,TGCAGCGTTGGTATCCCGGGACGGAACATTCAGTACTTC
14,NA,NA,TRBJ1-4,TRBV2,CASRPGRVNEKLFF,TGTGCCAGCAGGCCCGGGCGGGTTAATGAAAAACTGTTTTTT
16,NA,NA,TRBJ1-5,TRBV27,CASSALPGARNQPQHF,TGTGCCAGCAGTGCCCTCCCCGGGGCGAGGAATCAGCCCCAGCATTTT
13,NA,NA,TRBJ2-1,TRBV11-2,CASSLAGVNEQFF,TGTGCCAGCAGCTTAGCAGGGGTCAATGAGCAGTTCTTC
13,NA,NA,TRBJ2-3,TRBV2,CASSGLRRDTQYF,TGTGCCAGCAGTGGCCTCCGACGTGATACGCAGTATTTT
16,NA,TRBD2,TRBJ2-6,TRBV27,CASSLSGTPGANVLTF,TGTGCCAGCAGTTTAAGCGGGACCCCTGGGGCCAACGTCCTGACTTTC
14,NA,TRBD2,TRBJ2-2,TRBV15,CATRGGGRTGELFF,TGTGCCACCCGAGGCGGGGGGCGGACCGGGGAGCTGTTTTTT
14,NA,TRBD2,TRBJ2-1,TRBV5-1,CASSLGTSFNEQFF,TGCGCCAGCAGCTTGGGGACTAGCTTCAATGAGCAGTTCTTC
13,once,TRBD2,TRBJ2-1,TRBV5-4,CASFPRGGHEQFF,TGTGCCAGCTTCCCTCGGGGGGGGCATGAGCAGTTCTTC
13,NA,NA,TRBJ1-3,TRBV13,CASSGISGNTIYF,TGTGCCAGCAGCGGCATTTCTGGAAACACCATATATTTT
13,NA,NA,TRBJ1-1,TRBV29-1,CSVVKGGNTEAFF,TGCAGCGTTGTAAAAGGCGGAAACACTGAAGCTTTCTTT
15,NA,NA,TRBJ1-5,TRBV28,CASSDDRTRFQPQHF,TGTGCCAGCAGTGACGACAGGACGCGTTTTCAGCCCCAGCATTTT
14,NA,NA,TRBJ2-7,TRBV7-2,CASSFSRSSYEQYF,TGTGCCAGCAGCTTCAGTAGGTCCTCCTACGAGCAGTACTTC
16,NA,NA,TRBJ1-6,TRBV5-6,CASSLRASSYNSPLHF,TGTGCCAGCAGCTTGCGAGCGAGCTCCTATAATTCACCCCTCCACTTT
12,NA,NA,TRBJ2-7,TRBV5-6,CASSKSEVEQYF,TGTGCCAGCAGTAAATCGGAGGTCGAGCAGTACTTC
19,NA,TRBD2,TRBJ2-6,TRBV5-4,CASSYLSGVFSSGANVLTF,TGTGCCAGCAGCTACCTAAGCGGGGTTTTCAGCTCTGGGGCCAACGTCCTGACTTTC
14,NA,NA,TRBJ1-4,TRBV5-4,CASSLEGERGKLFF,TGTGCCAGCAGCTTGGAGGGGGAGCGGGGAAAACTGTTTTTT
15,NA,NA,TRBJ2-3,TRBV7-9,CASSLDTAGADTQYF,TGTGCCAGCAGCTTAGATACCGCGGGGGCCGATACGCAGTATTTT
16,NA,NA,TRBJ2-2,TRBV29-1,CSVEDHGILNTGELFF,TGCAGCGTTGAAGATCACGGGATCTTGAACACCGGGGAGCTGTTTTTT
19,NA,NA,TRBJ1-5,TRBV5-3,CARSQGHLNGGESNQPQHF,TGTGCCAGAAGCCAAGGTCACTTAAACGGGGGGGAAAGCAATCAGCCCCAGCATTTT
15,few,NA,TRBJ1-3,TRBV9,CASSVGLNSGNTIYF,TGTGCCAGCAGCGTAGGACTTAACTCTGGAAACACCATATATTTT
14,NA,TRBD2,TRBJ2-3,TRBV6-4,CASSGAGGTDTQYF,TGTGCCAGCAGTGGAGCGGGGGGCACAGATACGCAGTATTTT
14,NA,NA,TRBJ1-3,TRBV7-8,CASSSRGSGNTIYF,TGTGCCAGCAGCTCCAGGGGATCTGGAAACACCATATATTTT
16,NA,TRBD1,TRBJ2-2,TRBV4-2,CASSQDTGGNTGELFF,TGTGCCAGCAGCCAAGACACAGGGGGTAACACCGGGGAGCTGTTTTTT
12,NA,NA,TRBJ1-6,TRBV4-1,CASSLPYSPLHF,TGCGCCAGCAGCCTCCCCTATTCACCCCTCCACTTT
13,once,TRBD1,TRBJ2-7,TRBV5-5,CASSLERTGSQYF,TGTGCCAGCAGCTTGGAACGGACAGGCTCGCAGTACTTC
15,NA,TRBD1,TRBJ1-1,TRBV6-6,CASSYSGGAGTEAFF,TGTGCCAGCAGTTACTCAGGGGGCGCGGGCACTGAAGCTTTCTTT
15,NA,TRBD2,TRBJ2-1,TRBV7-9,CASSLGSGGANEQFF,TGTGCCAGCAGCTTAGGAAGCGGGGGGGCCAATGAGCAGTTCTTC
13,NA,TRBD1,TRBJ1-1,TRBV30,CAWGQGTNTEAFF,TGTGCCTGGGGACAGGGGACGAACACTGAAGCTTTCTTT
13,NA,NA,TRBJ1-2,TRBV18,CASSPTGNYGYTF,TGTGCCAGCTCACCAACGGGGAACTATGGCTACACCTTC
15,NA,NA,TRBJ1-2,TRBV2,CASSRSPGQVYGYTF,TGTGCCAGCAGTAGATCCCCGGGACAAGTTTATGGCTACACCTTC
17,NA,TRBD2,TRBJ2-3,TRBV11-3,CASSAGVRLAGTDTQYF,TGTGCCAGCAGCGCGGGGGTCAGGCTAGCGGGCACAGATACGCAGTATTTT
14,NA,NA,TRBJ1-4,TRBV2,CASRNSGETEKLFF,TGTGCCAGCAGAAACTCGGGGGAAACTGAAAAACTGTTTTTT
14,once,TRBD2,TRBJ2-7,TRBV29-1,CSAGTSGGSYEQYF,TGCAGCGCCGGGACTAGCGGGGGGTCCTACGAGCAGTACTTC
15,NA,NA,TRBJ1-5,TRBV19,CASSIGGNGFKPQHF,TGTGCCAGTAGTATAGGGGGCAACGGCTTTAAGCCCCAGCATTTT
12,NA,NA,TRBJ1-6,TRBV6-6,CASSPRQLPLHF,TGTGCCAGCAGCCCCAGACAGCTACCCCTCCACTTT
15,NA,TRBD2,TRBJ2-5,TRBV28,CASSLQGLVTETQYF,TGTGCCAGCAGTTTACAGGGACTAGTAACCGAGACCCAGTACTTC
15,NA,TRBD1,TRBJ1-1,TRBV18,CASSLRQGSNTEAFF,TGTGCCAGCTCACTACGACAGGGATCGAACACTGAAGCTTTCTTT
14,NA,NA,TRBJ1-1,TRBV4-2,CASSQDRLGGGAFF,TGTGCCAGCAGCCAAGATCGGTTGGGTGGGGGGGCTTTCTTT
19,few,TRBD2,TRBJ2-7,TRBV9,CASSVGPGTSGGYSYEQYF,TGTGCCAGCAGCGTAGGGCCCGGGACTAGCGGGGGGTACTCCTACGAGCAGTACTTC
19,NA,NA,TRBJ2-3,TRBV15,CATSRGRLPPAPPTDTQYF,TGTGCCACCAGCAGGGGGAGACTACCTCCCGCCCCACCCACAGATACGCAGTATTTT
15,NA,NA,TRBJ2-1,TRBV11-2,CASSSFGTPYNEQFF,TGTGCCAGCAGCTCTTTCGGGACACCTTACAATGAGCAGTTCTTC
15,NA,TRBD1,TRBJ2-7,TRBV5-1,CASSLSGQGVNEQYF,TGCGCCAGCAGCTTGTCTGGACAGGGTGTCAACGAGCAGTACTTC
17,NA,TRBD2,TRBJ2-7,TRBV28,CASSSLGEGQDLNSRYF,TGTGCCAGCAGTTCTTTAGGGGAGGGCCAAGATCTCAACAGCAGGTACTTC
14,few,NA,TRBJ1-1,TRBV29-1,CSVLGATMNTEAFF,TGCAGCGTTTTAGGGGCGACCATGAACACTGAAGCTTTCTTT
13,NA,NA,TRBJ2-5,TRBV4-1,CASSQALAQAQYF,TGCGCCAGCAGCCAAGCCCTAGCCCAGGCCCAGTACTTC
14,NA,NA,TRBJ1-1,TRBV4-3,CASSQGGGHTEAFF,TGCGCCAGCAGCCAAGGTGGTGGTCACACTGAAGCTTTCTTT